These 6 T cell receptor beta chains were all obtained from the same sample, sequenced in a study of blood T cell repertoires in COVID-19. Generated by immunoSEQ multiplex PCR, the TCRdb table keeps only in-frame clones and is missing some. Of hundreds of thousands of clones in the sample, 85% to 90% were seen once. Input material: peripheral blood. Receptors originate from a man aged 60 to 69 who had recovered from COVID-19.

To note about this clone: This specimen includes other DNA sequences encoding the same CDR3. Here the CDR3 DNA reads TGTGCCAGCAGCTTGAGCGGGGGCACCTTCCATGAGCAGTTCTTC. This sequence encodes CASSLSGGTFHEQFF. This chain joins TRBV7-2 and TRBJ2-1, with TRBD2 identical over 8 bases. Trimming took 3 bases from V and 8 from J; bases not matched to a gene: 9. Germline CDR1 is SGHTA and CDR2 is FQGNSA. The CDR3 loop spans 15 amino acids.

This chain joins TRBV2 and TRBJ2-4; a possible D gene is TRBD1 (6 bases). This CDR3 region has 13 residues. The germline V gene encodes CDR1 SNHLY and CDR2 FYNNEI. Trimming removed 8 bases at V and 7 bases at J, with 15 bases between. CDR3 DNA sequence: TGTGCCAGCCTACAGGGAAGTAATAACATTCAGTACTTC. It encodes CASLQGSNNIQYF.

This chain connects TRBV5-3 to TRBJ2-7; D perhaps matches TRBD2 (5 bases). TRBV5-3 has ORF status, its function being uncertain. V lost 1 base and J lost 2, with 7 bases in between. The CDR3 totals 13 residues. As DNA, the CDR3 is TGTGCCAGAAGCTTGTGGGGAGCCTACGAGCAGTACTTC. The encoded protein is CARSLWGAYEQYF.

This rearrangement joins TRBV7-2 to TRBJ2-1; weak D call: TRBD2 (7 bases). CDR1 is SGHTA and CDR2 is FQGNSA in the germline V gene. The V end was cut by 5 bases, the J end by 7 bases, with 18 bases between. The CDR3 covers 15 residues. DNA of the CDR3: TGTGCCAGCAGCCCAGGGAGGGGGGGAGGTAATGAGCAGTTCTTC. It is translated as CASSPGRGGGNEQFF.

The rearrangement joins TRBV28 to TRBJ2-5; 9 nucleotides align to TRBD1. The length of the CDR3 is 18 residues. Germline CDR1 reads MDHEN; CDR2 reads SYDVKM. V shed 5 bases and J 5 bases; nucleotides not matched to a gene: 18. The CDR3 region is CASSPPWDRVGFEETQYF. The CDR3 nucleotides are TGTGCCAGCAGTCCCCCCTGGGACAGGGTTGGGTTCGAGGAGACCCAGTACTTC.

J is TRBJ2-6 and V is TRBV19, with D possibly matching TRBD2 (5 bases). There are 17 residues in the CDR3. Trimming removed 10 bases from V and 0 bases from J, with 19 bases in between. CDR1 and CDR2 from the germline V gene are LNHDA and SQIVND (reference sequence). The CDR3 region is CATTAYAGFSGANVLTF. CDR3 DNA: TGTGCCACCACTGCCTACGCGGGTTTCTCTGGGGCCAACGTCCTGACTTTC.